These T cell receptor beta chains were read from a single sample in a study of T cell responses to AZD1222 COVID-19 vaccine. The repertoire was sequenced with immunoSEQ multiplex PCR; TCRdb's copy has only in-frame clones and lacks some. The table records roughly 60,000 clones, 65% to 80% of them present only once. The sample here was peripheral blood, taken 28 days after the second AZD1222 dose. The receptors here all came from an adult who received the AZD1222 COVID-19 vaccine. Each CDR3 is given with its conserved first and last residue. The D gene is left open where the match is weak. Only part of the rows carry a size: once, few, many, or a class if the clone is expanded.

CASSVEDRGRNYGYTF	TGTGCCAGCAGTGTCGAGGACAGGGGGCGCAACTATGGCTACACCTTC	TRBV28	TRBD1	-	TRBJ1-2
CSVERGEKLFF	TGCAGCGTTGAACGGGGGGAAAAACTGTTTTTT	TRBV29-1	-	-	TRBJ1-4
CASSIEFTGNQPQHF	TGTGCCAGTAGTATAGAGTTCACAGGCAATCAGCCCCAGCATTTT	TRBV19	-	-	TRBJ1-5
CASSLLTGDTGELFF	TGTGCCAGCAGCTTATTGACAGGGGACACCGGGGAGCTGTTTTTT	TRBV5-6	TRBD1	-	TRBJ2-2
CASSPTRVSRNGELFF	TGTGCCAGCAGCCCGACAAGAGTTAGTAGAAACGGGGAGCTGTTTTTT	TRBV3-1/TRBV3-2	-	-	TRBJ2-2
CASSLEGTRGETQYF	TGTGCCAGCAGCTTGGAAGGGACTAGGGGAGAGACCCAGTACTTC	TRBV5-4	TRBD2	-	TRBJ2-5
CASSLLVGGPDNEQFF	TGTGCCAGCAGCCTCTTAGTGGGGGGGCCCGACAATGAGCAGTTCTTC	TRBV11-1	-	-	TRBJ2-1
CASSLVAVSGNTIYF	TGTGCCAGCAGCTTAGTTGCAGTCTCTGGAAACACCATATATTTT	TRBV11-2	-	-	TRBJ1-3
CASSLSAASNYGYTF	TGTGCCAGCAGCTTATCAGCAGCCTCTAACTATGGCTACACCTTC	TRBV11-3	-	-	TRBJ1-2
CASTRARVYTGNTIYF	TGTGCCAGTACCCGAGCGAGGGTTTACACTGGAAACACCATATATTTT	TRBV19	-	-	TRBJ1-3
CASSLSLLADEQYF	TGTGCCAGCAGTTTATCTCTTTTGGCAGATGAGCAGTACTTC	TRBV27	-	-	TRBJ2-7
CASSFRLAGGLTGELFF	TGTGCCAGCAGCTTCCGACTAGCGGGGGGGTTAACCGGGGAGCTGTTTTTT	TRBV7-2	TRBD2	-	TRBJ2-2
CASSLSSPGGAYEQYF	TGTGCCAGCAGTTTAAGTTCGCCAGGGGGGGCCTACGAGCAGTACTTC	TRBV28	-	once	TRBJ2-7
CAIPWGQGPQRGTGELFF	TGTGCCATCCCATGGGGACAGGGGCCCCAAAGGGGGACCGGGGAGCTGTTTTTT	TRBV24-1	TRBD1	-	TRBJ2-2
CASSHARDREGPLHF	TGTGCCAGCAGCCACGCACGGGACAGGGAGGGACCCCTCCACTTT	TRBV4-2	TRBD1	once	TRBJ1-6
CASSQEGGNTEAFF	TGCGCCAGCAGCCAAGAGGGAGGAAACACTGAAGCTTTCTTT	TRBV4-1	-	-	TRBJ1-1
CASSSPGGGGALGETQYF	TGTGCCAGCAGTTCCCCCGGGGGCGGGGGGGCCCTCGGGGAGACCCAGTACTTC	TRBV2	TRBD2	-	TRBJ2-5
CASSQGTLAGGTDTQYF	TGTGCCAGCAGCCAAGGGACCCTAGCGGGCGGTACAGATACGCAGTATTTT	TRBV3-1/TRBV3-2	TRBD2	once	TRBJ2-3
CASSRGDSTEAFF	TGCGCCAGCAGCAGAGGGGACAGCACTGAAGCTTTCTTT	TRBV5-1	TRBD1	-	TRBJ1-1
CASSGAGADTQYF	TGCGCCAGCAGCGGGGCAGGGGCAGATACGCAGTATTTT	TRBV5-1	-	-	TRBJ2-3
CSVGSGTGNTGEQYF	TGCAGCGTTGGATCCGGGACAGGGAACACCGGCGAGCAGTACTTC	TRBV29-1	TRBD1	-	TRBJ2-7
CASSDRDEQYF	TGTGCCAGCAGTGACAGAGACGAGCAGTACTTC	TRBV2	-	-	TRBJ2-7
CASSRQGAYEQYF	TGTGCCAGCAGCCGGCAAGGGGCCTACGAGCAGTACTTC	TRBV12-3/TRBV12-4	-	-	TRBJ2-7
CASSLERGGGNTQYF	TGTGCCAGCAGTTTAGAGCGGGGGGGCGGAAATACGCAGTATTTT	TRBV28	TRBD2	-	TRBJ2-3
CASSFKGLGNTIYF	TGTGCCAGCAGCTTTAAGGGGCTCGGAAACACCATATATTTT	TRBV11-2	-	-	TRBJ1-3
CASSLRGEGGSPLHF	TGTGCCAGCAGCTTAAGGGGGGAAGGAGGTTCACCCCTCCACTTT	TRBV7-6	-	-	TRBJ1-6
CASSLTGGRPQHF	TGTGCCAGCAGTCTGACAGGGGGGCGGCCCCAGCATTTT	TRBV7-9	TRBD1	-	TRBJ1-5
CASSLQRAGTGNYEQYF	TGTGCCAGCAGCTTACAGCGGGCCGGGACGGGCAATTACGAGCAGTACTTC	TRBV11-2	-	-	TRBJ2-7
CASSDSQLEEKLFF	TGTGCCAGTAGTGACTCTCAACTGGAGGAAAAACTGTTTTTT	TRBV19	-	once	TRBJ1-4
CASSPPPGTAYGYTF	TGTGCCAGCAGTCCACCCCCCGGGACAGCTTATGGCTACACCTTC	TRBV28	TRBD1	once	TRBJ1-2